The rows below give T cell receptor beta chains drawn from one sample of a study of fetal regulatory T cell absence and autoimmunity. Repertoires were generated with immunoSEQ multiplex PCR, while TCRdb's copy carries only in-frame clones and drops some. The sample contains about 95,000 clones, approximately 75% of which appear only once. The specimen was pancreas tissue. The origin of the receptors is a male donor with IPEX syndrome. The CDR3 runs from the conserved cysteine through the conserved F or W. D genes are given only for firm matches. The size of a clone is reported for some rows only, either as once, few or many, or as a class for expanded clones.

v_gene: TRBV11-3
abundance: -
d_gene: -
j_gene: TRBJ2-7
CDR3aa: CASSLAVSYEQYF
CDR3nt: TGTGCCAGCAGCTTGGCCGTCTCCTACGAGCAGTACTTC

v_gene: TRBV12-5
abundance: -
d_gene: -
j_gene: TRBJ1-2
CDR3aa: CASGLVSEHPAYGYTF
CDR3nt: TGTGCTAGTGGTTTGGTATCTGAACACCCAGCTTATGGCTACACCTTC

v_gene: TRBV30
abundance: -
d_gene: -
j_gene: TRBJ2-1
CDR3aa: CACLGGSSDNEQFF
CDR3nt: TGTGCCTGCTTGGGAGGATCCAGCGACAATGAGCAGTTCTTC

v_gene: TRBV6-4
abundance: -
d_gene: -
j_gene: TRBJ2-2
CDR3aa: CARLNGSGNTGELFF
CDR3nt: TGTGCCAGGCTGAACGGTAGCGGGAACACCGGGGAGCTGTTTTTT

v_gene: TRBV10-3
abundance: few
d_gene: -
j_gene: TRBJ1-6
CDR3aa: CAISELPNGNSPLHF
CDR3nt: TGTGCCATCAGTGAGTTACCGAATGGGAATTCACCCCTCCACTTT

v_gene: TRBV6-6
abundance: -
d_gene: -
j_gene: TRBJ2-7
CDR3aa: CASRPGQPPYEQYF
CDR3nt: TGTGCCAGCAGACCAGGACAGCCTCCCTACGAGCAGTACTTC

v_gene: TRBV6-1
abundance: -
d_gene: TRBD1
j_gene: TRBJ1-2
CDR3aa: CASRGGGSYGYTF
CDR3nt: TGTGCCAGCAGGGGAGGGGGCAGTTATGGCTACACCTTC

v_gene: TRBV9
abundance: -
d_gene: TRBD2
j_gene: TRBJ2-5
CDR3aa: CASSSGTSPSETQYF
CDR3nt: TGTGCCAGCAGCTCCGGGACTAGCCCTAGTGAGACCCAGTACTTC

v_gene: TRBV7-2
abundance: few
d_gene: TRBD2
j_gene: TRBJ2-7
CDR3aa: CASSLVSGDEQYF
CDR3nt: TGTGCCAGCAGCTTAGTTAGCGGGGACGAGCAGTACTTC

v_gene: TRBV7-6
abundance: -
d_gene: TRBD2
j_gene: TRBJ2-1
CDR3aa: CASSLLAENEQFF
CDR3nt: TGTGCCAGCAGCTTACTAGCGGAAAATGAGCAGTTCTTC

v_gene: TRBV10-3
abundance: few
d_gene: TRBD1
j_gene: TRBJ2-7
CDR3aa: CASKGQDLYEQYF
CDR3nt: TGTGCCTCGAAGGGACAGGATCTCTACGAGCAGTACTTC

v_gene: TRBV5-4
abundance: once
d_gene: -
j_gene: TRBJ2-5
CDR3aa: CASSLTGEGETQYF
CDR3nt: TGTGCCAGCAGCTTGACGGGAGAGGGTGAGACCCAGTACTTC

v_gene: TRBV5-1
abundance: -
d_gene: -
j_gene: TRBJ1-1
CDR3aa: CASSLRVPNTEAFF
CDR3nt: TGCGCCAGCAGCTTAAGGGTACCAAACACTGAAGCTTTCTTT

v_gene: TRBV4-1
abundance: -
d_gene: -
j_gene: TRBJ2-7
CDR3aa: CASSPFNSYEQYF
CDR3nt: TGCGCCAGCAGCCCGTTTAACTCCTACGAGCAGTACTTC

v_gene: TRBV4-2
abundance: few
d_gene: -
j_gene: TRBJ2-5
CDR3aa: CASSQVGRETQYF
CDR3nt: TGTGCCAGCAGCCAAGTCGGCCGAGAGACCCAGTACTTC

v_gene: TRBV10-2
abundance: few
d_gene: TRBD2
j_gene: TRBJ2-3
CDR3aa: CASRFSSGGDTQYF
CDR3nt: TGCGCCAGCAGGTTTTCTAGCGGAGGAGATACGCAGTATTTT

v_gene: TRBV5-4
abundance: -
d_gene: TRBD1
j_gene: TRBJ2-7
CDR3aa: CASSPGQGLYEQYF
CDR3nt: TGTGCCAGCAGCCCGGGACAGGGTCTCTACGAGCAGTACTTC

v_gene: TRBV19
abundance: -
d_gene: -
j_gene: TRBJ2-1
CDR3aa: CASRTYNEQFF
CDR3nt: TGTGCCAGTAGGACTTACAATGAGCAGTTCTTC

v_gene: TRBV18
abundance: -
d_gene: TRBD2
j_gene: TRBJ2-3
CDR3aa: CASSPPKRGGSDTQYF
CDR3nt: TGTGCCAGCTCACCACCGAAGCGGGGTGGGTCAGATACGCAGTATTTT

v_gene: TRBV4-3
abundance: -
d_gene: -
j_gene: TRBJ1-4
CDR3aa: CASSQDASQEKLFF
CDR3nt: TGCGCCAGCAGCCAAGATGCCAGCCAGGAAAAACTGTTTTTT

v_gene: TRBV9
abundance: once
d_gene: -
j_gene: TRBJ1-4
CDR3aa: CASSVRGRGLNEKLFF
CDR3nt: TGTGCCAGCAGCGTTAGGGGCCGGGGGCTTAATGAAAAACTGTTTTTT

v_gene: TRBV27
abundance: -
d_gene: -
j_gene: TRBJ1-1
CDR3aa: CASSFLTGNTEAFF
CDR3nt: TGTGCCAGCAGTTTTTTGACAGGGAACACTGAAGCTTTCTTT